This TCR beta chain was captured by sequencing in a study of graft-versus-host responses after intestinal transplantation. Across the whole study: Every transplant recipient was induced with anti-thymocyte globulin, then maintained on tacrolimus and steroids for two to three years.

Sequenced by immunoSEQ multiplex PCR; TCRdb stores in-frame clones only, minus some. The data show approximately 88,000 clones, under 90% seen once. This CDR3 is 16 amino acids long. Trimming cost V 5 bases and J 5 bases; bases outside gene matches: 10. Looked up from germline, CDR1 is SGHAT and CDR2 is FQNNGV. With regard to this clone: Antigen: not known.

The input for sequencing was unstimulated CD4+ T cells sorted from spleen or lymph node cells, taken before intestinal transplant. The receptor comes from a human donor who received an intestinal transplant. This sequence joins TRBV11-2 and TRBJ2-2; 8 bases agree with TRBD2. For the CDR3, the DNA is TGTGCCAGCAGCCACCAAAGCGGGGGTAGGACCGGGGAGCTGTTTTTT. Amino acid sequence: CASSHQSGGRTGELFF.